This note documents a single T cell receptor (beta chain) sequence. The sample originates from a study of blood T cell repertoires in COVID-19. Study at large: Whether acute or convalescent, the COVID-19 samples came from the United States, Italy and Spain. In each case, the material was cDNA or gDNA derived from T cells, B-cell-depleted T cells, or PBMCs.

This CDR3 region has 11 residues. CDR1 is KGHDR, CDR2 SFDVKD, per germline. Between the trimmed V and J ends, which lost 10 bases and 4 bases, there was a span of 7 bases. Method: immunoSEQ multiplex PCR; TCRdb's copy keeps in-frame clones and lacks some. This table has roughly 190,000 clones, 80% appearing once. Sequenced sample: peripheral blood. The chain links TRBV24-1 to TRBJ2-1, with D tentatively TRBD2 (5 bases). The clonotype was recovered from a man in his fifties or sixties with acute or convalescent COVID-19. CDR3 residues: CATRGYNEQFF. DNA for the CDR3: TGTGCCACGCGAGGGTACAATGAGCAGTTCTTC.